This T cell receptor (beta chain) is drawn from a study of shared clonotypes between healthy human individuals. Study results and caveats: Generally, naive subsets (rather than memory subsets) showed larger estimated richness.

A word on this clone: The antigen is unknown.

Template for every sorted-subset replicate PCR totaled around 210 ng DNA, 25,000 to 30,000 T cell genomes. Assay: immunoSEQ multiplex PCR; the TCRdb copy retains only in-frame clones and omits some. The repertoire holds approximately 530,000 clones, with approximately 95% as singletons. The sequenced sample consisted of naive CD4+ T cells sorted from blood. This sample's subset: CD45RA+ positively selected. The TCR was taken from a woman aged 30 to 39 in good health.

CDR3 nucleotide sequence: TGCGCCAGCAGTGAGCCGGGCGGGAGTCCGGATGAGCAGTTCTTC. This codes for CASSEPGGSPDEQFF. This chain connects TRBV10-1 to TRBJ2-1, with 7 bases matching TRBD2. Unmatched junction bases numbered 9, after V lost 2 bases and J lost 8 bases. CDR3 length: 15 amino acids. CDR1 is WNHNN, CDR2 SYGVQD, per germline (reference sequence).